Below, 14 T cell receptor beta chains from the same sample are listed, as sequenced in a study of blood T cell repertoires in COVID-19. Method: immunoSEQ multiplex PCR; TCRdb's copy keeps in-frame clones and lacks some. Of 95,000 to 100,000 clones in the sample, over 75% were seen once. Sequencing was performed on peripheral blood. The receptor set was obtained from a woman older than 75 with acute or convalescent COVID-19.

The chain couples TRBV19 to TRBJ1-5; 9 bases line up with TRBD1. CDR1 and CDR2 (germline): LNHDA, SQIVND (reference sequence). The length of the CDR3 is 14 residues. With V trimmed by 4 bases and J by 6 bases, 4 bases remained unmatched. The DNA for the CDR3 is TGTGCCAGTAGTACAACAGGGGGCGGTCAGCCCCAGCATTTT. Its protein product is CASSTTGGGQPQHF.

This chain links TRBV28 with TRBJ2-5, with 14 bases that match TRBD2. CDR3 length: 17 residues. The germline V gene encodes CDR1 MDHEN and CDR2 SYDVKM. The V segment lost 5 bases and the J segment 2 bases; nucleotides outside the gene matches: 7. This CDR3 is CASSKRTSGGRQETQYF. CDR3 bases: TGTGCCAGCAGTAAGCGGACTAGCGGGGGGAGGCAAGAGACCCAGTACTTC.

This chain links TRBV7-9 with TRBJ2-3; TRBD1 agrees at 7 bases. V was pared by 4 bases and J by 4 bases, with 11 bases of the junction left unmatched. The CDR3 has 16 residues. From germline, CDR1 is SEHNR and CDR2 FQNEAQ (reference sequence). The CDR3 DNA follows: TGTGCCAGCAGCTCAAACCTCGGACAGGAGTCAGATACGCAGTATTTT. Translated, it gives CASSSNLGQESDTQYF.

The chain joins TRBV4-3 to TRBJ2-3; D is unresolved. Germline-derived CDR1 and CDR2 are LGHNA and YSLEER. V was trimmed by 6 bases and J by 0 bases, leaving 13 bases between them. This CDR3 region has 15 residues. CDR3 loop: CASRTSVESTDTQYF. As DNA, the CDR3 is TGCGCCAGCAGAACAAGTGTGGAGAGCACAGATACGCAGTATTTT.

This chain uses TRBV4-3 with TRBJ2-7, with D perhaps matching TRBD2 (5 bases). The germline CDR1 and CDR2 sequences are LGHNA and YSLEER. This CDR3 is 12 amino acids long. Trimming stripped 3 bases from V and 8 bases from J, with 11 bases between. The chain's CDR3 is CASSQYPGKQYF. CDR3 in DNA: TGCGCCAGCAGCCAGTATCCGGGAAAGCAGTACTTC.

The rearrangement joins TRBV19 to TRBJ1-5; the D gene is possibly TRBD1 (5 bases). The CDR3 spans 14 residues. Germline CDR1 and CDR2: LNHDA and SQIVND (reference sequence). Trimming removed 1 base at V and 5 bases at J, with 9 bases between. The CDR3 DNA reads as TGTGCCAGTAGTATAGCTGACAGCTATCAGCCCCAGCATTTT. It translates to CASSIADSYQPQHF.

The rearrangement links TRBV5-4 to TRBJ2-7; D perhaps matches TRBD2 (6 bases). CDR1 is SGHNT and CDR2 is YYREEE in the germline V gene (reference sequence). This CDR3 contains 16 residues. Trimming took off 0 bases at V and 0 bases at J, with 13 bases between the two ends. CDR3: CASSLAVGRSSYEQYF. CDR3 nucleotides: TGTGCCAGCAGCTTGGCTGTGGGGAGGAGCTCCTACGAGCAGTACTTC.

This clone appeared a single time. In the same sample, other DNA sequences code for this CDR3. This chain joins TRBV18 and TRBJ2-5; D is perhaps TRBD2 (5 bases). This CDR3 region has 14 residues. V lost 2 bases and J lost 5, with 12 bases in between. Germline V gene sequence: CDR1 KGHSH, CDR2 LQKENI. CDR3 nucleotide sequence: TGTGCCAGCTCACCAAAGGGTGGAGGTGAGACCCAGTACTTC. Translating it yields CASSPKGGGETQYF.

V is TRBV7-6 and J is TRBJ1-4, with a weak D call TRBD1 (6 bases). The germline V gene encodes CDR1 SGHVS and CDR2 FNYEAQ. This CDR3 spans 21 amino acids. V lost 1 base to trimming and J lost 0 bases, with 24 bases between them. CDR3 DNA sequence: TGTGCCAGCAGCTTAGTCCTTCCGGGACATACCCCAGAAGCAACTAATGAAAAACTGTTTTTT. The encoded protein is CASSLVLPGHTPEATNEKLFF.

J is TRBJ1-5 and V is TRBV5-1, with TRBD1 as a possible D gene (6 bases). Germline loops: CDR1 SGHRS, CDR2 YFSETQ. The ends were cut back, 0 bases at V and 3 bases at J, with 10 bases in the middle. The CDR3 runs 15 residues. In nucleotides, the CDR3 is TGCGCCAGCAGCTTGGTGGGGGCAGTCAATCAGCCCCAGCATTTT. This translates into CASSLVGAVNQPQHF.

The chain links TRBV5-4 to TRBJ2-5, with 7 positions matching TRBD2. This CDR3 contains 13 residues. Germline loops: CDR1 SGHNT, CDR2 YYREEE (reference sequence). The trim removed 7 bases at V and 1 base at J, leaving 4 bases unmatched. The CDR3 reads CASGGGTQETQYF. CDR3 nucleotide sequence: TGTGCCAGCGGGGGGGGAACCCAAGAGACCCAGTACTTC. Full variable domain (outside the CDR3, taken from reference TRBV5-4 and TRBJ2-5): ETGVTQSPTHLIKTRGQQVTLRCSSQSGHNTVSWYQQALGQGPQFIFQYYREEENGRGNFPPRFSGLQFPNYSSELNVNALELDDSALYLCASGGGTQETQYFGPGTRLLVL.

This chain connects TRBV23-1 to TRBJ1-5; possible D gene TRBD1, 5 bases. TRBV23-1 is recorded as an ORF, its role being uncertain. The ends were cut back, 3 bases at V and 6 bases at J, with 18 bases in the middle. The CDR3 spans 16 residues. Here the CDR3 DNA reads TGCGCCAGCAGTCAGACCACGGGGGTTCGTCGTCAGCCCCAGCATTTT. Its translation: CASSQTTGVRRQPQHF.

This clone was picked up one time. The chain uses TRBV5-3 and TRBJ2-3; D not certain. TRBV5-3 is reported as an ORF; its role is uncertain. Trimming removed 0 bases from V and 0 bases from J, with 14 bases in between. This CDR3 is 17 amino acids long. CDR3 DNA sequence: TGTGCCAGAAGCTTGGCAATGGGCAGTGCGAGCACAGATACGCAGTATTTT. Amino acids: CARSLAMGSASTDTQYF.

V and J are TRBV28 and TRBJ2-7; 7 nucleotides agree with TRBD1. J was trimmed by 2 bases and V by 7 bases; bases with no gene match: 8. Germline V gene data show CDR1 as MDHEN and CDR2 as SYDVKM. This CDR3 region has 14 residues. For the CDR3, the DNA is TGTGCCAGCACCCCAGGGACAGCCGCCTACGAGCAGTACGTC. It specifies CASTPGTAAYEQYV.